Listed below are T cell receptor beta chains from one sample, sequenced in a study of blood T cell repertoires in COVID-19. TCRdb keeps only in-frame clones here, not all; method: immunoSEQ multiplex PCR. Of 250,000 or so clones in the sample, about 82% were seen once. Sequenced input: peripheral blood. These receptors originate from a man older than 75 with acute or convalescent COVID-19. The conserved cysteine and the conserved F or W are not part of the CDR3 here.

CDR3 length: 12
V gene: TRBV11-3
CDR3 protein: ASSPRAVTGELF

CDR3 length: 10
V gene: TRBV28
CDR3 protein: ATWTGGLSLH

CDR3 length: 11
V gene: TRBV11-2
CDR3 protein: ASSLDQVGSYT

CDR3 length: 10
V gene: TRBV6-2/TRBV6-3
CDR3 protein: ASSPSPYGYT

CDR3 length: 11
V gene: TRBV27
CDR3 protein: ASSYRGYDEQY

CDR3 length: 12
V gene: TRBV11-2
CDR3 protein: ASSPGQSNTEAF

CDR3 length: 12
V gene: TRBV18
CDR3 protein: ASSPGTIAYGYT

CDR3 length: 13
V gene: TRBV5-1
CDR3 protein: ASSSTGSTNEKLF

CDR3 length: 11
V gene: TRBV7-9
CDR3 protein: ASSLMAQGGYT

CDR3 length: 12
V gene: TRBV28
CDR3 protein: ASSLTRGSTEAF

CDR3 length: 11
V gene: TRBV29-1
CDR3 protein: SVEGGGNTEAF

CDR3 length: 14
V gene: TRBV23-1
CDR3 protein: ASSQSFFKTTGTQY

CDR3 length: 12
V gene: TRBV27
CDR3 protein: ASSSLASGNTIY

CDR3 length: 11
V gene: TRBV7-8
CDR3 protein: ASSIRQNYGYT

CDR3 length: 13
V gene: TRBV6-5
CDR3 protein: ASSYSPSSGNTIY

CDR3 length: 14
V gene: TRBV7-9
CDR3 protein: ASSPRPGTNTDTQY

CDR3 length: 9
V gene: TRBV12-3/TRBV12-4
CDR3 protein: ASSFAWEQY

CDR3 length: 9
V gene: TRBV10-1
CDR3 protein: ASRGTGGAF

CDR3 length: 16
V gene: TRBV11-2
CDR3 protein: ASSSGLVVATSTDTQY

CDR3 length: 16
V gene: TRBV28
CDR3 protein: ASSRPGQGYGSNQPQH

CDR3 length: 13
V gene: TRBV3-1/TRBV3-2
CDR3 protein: ASSQQTVSGNTIY

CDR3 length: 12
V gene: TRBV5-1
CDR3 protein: ASSARGSGYGYT

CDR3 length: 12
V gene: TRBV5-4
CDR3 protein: ASSWGGEPPGYT